This T cell receptor beta chain was sequenced for a study of blood T cells in healthy people across ages. Study findings and constraints: The recorded TCR beta diversity per million T cells decreased in a roughly linear manner with age. Researchers judged that diversity estimates from one million T cells fell short of true values.

Next came a second PCR, run for roughly 6 to 11 cycles, which used a sample-barcoded 5' primer along with a J-beta primer mix. From each sample, at least 3 million paired-end reads containing CDR3 were obtained. TCRdb used MiXCR to reprocess the 5' RACE reads, holding one entry per CDR3 protein. The data hold hundreds of thousands of distinct CDR3 sequences, with more than 50% observed a single time. A few counts support this clonotype. Its antigen is unidentified. PBMCs numbering at least 6 million were isolated per sample. The CDR3 is made up of 14 amino acids. Trimming cost V 9 bases and J 3 bases, with 14 bases left between them. Germline-derived CDR1 and CDR2 are KGHDR and SFDVKD.

Sequencing was performed on blood. This clonotype originated in a man in his forties in good health. The rearrangement uses TRBV24-1 and TRBJ1-5; a weak D match, TRBD1 (5 bases). CDR3 protein: CATGGSGNNQPQHF. CDR3 nucleotides: TGTGCCACCGGGGGGTCCGGAAACAATCAGCCCCAGCATTTT.